Presented here are 3 T cell receptor beta chains from one specimen sequenced in a study of PD-1 blockade in mismatch repair-deficient tumors. Profiled with immunoSEQ multiplex PCR; TCRdb holds only in-frame clones, not every one. The sample consists of 30,000 to 45,000 clones, 65% to 85% of them appearing once. The source material was PBMCs, sampled 38 to 40 weeks after starting pembrolizumab. Receptors were obtained from an adult with mismatch repair-deficient cancer.

The table lists this clone with a count of one. A read error may account for a junction end that differs from germline. The CDR3 bases are TGCAGCGCCAGAGGTGCCCTGAAGACTGAAGCTTTCTTT. Translated, it gives CSARGALKTEAFF. The chain links TRBV29-1 to TRBJ1-1; D is uncertain. The CDR3 consists of 13 residues. Germline loops: CDR1 SQVTM, CDR2 ANQGSEA.

This rearrangement joins TRBV6-5 to TRBJ2-1; D possibly corresponds to TRBD2 (7 bases). In germline, CDR1 is MNHEY, CDR2 SVGAGI. There are 15 residues in the CDR3. The germline V and J ends were trimmed by 4 bases and 3 bases, with 13 bases remaining between them. The CDR3 coding sequence is TGTGCCAGCAGTTTGGTGGGAGGGGGCTACAATGAGCAGTTCTTC. It specifies CASSLVGGGYNEQFF.

This clone was detected once. This chain joins TRBV14 and TRBJ2-3; D remains ambiguous. V was trimmed by 4 bases and J by 4 bases, leaving 15 bases between them. This CDR3 is built from 15 residues. In germline, CDR1 is SGHDN, CDR2 FVKESK. The CDR3 DNA reads as TGTGCCAGCAGCCCCGCCTCGTTGAGTGCAGATACGCAGTATTTT. Translating it yields CASSPASLSADTQYF.